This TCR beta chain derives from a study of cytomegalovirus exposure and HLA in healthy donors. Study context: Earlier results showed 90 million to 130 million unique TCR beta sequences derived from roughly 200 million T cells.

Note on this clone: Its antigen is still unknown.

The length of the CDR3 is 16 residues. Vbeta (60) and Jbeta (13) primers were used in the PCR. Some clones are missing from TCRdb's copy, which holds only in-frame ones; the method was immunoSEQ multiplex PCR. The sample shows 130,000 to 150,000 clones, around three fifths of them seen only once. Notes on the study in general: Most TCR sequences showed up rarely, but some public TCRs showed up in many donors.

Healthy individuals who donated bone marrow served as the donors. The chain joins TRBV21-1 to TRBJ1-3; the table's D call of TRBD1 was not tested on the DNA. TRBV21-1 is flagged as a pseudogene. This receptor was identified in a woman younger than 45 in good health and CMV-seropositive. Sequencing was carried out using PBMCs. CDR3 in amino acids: CASSVRQESSGNTIYF. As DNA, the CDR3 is TGTGCCAGCAGCGTGCGACAGGAAAGCTCTGGAAACACCATATATTTT.